This T cell receptor beta chain appears in the sequencing data of a study of T cell changes during pregnancy in multiple sclerosis. V lost 5 bases to trimming and J lost 0 bases; unmatched junction nucleotides: 1. CDR3 length: 13 amino acids. Germline CDR1 is SGHRS and CDR2 is YFSETQ. The count of this clone is one. The table came from immunoSEQ multiplex PCR; TCRdb's copy has only in-frame clones and leaves some out. There are approximately 35,000 clones in the sample; over 85% occur only once, and roughly 0.78% lies in the top ten. The sequences come from CD4+ T cells from peripheral blood mononuclear cells, collected after pregnancy. The rearrangement joins TRBV5-1 to TRBJ1-1, with 7 bases aligning to TRBD1. The TCR originated in a female donor in good health, enrolled as a control in a pregnancy study. Written as DNA, the CDR3 is TGCGCCAGCAGGGGACAGTTGAACACTGAAGCTTTCTTT. Its protein is CASRGQLNTEAFF.